These 2 T cell receptor beta chains were all obtained from the same sample, sequenced in a study of T cell responses to AZD1222 COVID-19 vaccine. This table comes from immunoSEQ multiplex PCR, and its TCRdb copy is limited to in-frame clones, with some not included. The repertoire holds tens of thousands of clones, 85% seen once, with 4.5% to 5% in the top ten. This sample comprised peripheral blood, obtained 28 days after the second AZD1222 dose. These receptors were collected from an adult who received the AZD1222 COVID-19 vaccine.

This clone was found once. V gene TRBV6-4 combines with J gene TRBJ2-2; 9 nucleotides align to TRBD2. The J segment lost 5 bases and the V segment lost 10 bases, leaving 14 bases of the junction unmatched. The CDR3 sequence is 16 residues long. Germline V gives CDR1 MRHNA, CDR2 SNTAGT. CDR3 protein: CATRRIAGDETGELFF. Written as DNA, the CDR3 is TGTGCCACCCGAAGGATAGCGGGGGATGAAACCGGGGAGCTGTTTTTT.

This sequence joins TRBV6-5 and TRBJ2-7, with TRBD1 as a possible D gene (6 bases). The CDR3 contains 14 residues. The V end lost 10 bases, the J end lost 4 bases, and 20 bases lay between the germline ends. Germline-derived CDR1 and CDR2 are MNHEY and SVGAGI. The CDR3 spells CATKDRSIAYEQYF. In DNA form, the CDR3 reads TGTGCCACGAAAGACAGGAGCATAGCTTACGAGCAGTACTTC.